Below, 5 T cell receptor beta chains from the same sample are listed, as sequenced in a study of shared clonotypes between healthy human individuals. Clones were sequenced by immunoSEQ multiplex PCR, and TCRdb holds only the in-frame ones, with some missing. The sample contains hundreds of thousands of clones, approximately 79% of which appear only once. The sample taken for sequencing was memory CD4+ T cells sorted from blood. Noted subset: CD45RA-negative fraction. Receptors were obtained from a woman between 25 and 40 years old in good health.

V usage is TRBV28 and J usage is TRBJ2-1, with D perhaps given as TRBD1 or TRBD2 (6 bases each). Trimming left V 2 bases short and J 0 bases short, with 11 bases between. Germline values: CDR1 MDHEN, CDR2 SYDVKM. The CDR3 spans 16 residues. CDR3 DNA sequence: TGTGCCAGCAGTTTAACGGGGGCAAGCTCCTACAATGAGCAGTTCTTC. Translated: CASSLTGASSYNEQFF.

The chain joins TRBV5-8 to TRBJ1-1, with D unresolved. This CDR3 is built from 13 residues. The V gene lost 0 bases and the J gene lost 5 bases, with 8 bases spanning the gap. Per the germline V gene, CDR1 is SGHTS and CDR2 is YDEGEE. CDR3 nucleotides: TGTGCCAGCAGCTTGGAGTCCGAGACTGAAGCTTTCTTT. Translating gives CASSLESETEAFF.

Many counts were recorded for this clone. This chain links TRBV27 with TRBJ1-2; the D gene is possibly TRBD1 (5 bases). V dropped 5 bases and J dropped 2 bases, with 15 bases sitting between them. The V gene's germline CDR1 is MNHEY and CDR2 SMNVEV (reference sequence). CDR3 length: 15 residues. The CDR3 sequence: CASSPQETENYGYTF. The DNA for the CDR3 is TGTGCCAGCAGTCCACAGGAAACTGAAAACTATGGCTACACCTTC.

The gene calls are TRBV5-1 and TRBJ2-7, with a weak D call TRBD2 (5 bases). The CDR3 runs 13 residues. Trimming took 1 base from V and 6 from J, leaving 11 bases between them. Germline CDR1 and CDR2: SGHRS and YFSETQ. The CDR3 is CASSLREPLEQYF. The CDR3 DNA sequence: TGCGCCAGCAGCTTGCGGGAACCCCTCGAGCAGTACTTC.

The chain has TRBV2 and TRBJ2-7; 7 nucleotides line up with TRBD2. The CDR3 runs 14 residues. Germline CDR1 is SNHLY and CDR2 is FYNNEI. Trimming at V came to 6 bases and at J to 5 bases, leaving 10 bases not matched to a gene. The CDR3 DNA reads TGTGCCAGCAGACTTCTCCCAGGGAGGGACGAGCAGTACTTC. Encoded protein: CASRLLPGRDEQYF.